The rows below give T cell receptor beta chains drawn from one sample of a study of blood T cell repertoires in COVID-19. Generated by immunoSEQ multiplex PCR, the TCRdb table keeps only in-frame clones and is missing some. The sample lists around 95,000 clones, around 90% occurring once. The material sequenced was peripheral blood. The origin of the receptors is a human donor in a cohort sampled during active COVID-19. Both conserved end residues are part of each CDR3. A D gene is named only where the DNA matches it firmly. Not all rows give a size; the values are once, few, many and, for expanded clones, a class.

D | J | size | V | CDR3 | DNA
TRBD1 | TRBJ2-3 | . | TRBV19 | CASSSGQGASDTQYF | TGTGCCAGTAGTTCGGGACAGGGGGCTTCAGATACGCAGTATTTT
TRBD1 | TRBJ2-1 | once | TRBV6-8 | CASPTGFEDNEQFF | TGTGCCAGCCCGACAGGGTTTGAGGACAATGAGCAGTTCTTC
TRBD1 | TRBJ2-7 | once | TRBV6-6 | CASRRTGTGGYEQYF | TGTGCCAGCAGAAGAACCGGGACAGGAGGCTACGAGCAGTACTTC
. | TRBJ1-5 | . | TRBV10-3 | CAISESGAGGNQPQHF | TGTGCCATCAGTGAGTCCGGGGCGGGGGGGAATCAGCCCCAGCATTTT
. | TRBJ1-6 | . | TRBV6-4 | CASSQEGVHSPLHF | TGTGCCAGCTCCCAAGAGGGGGTTCATTCACCCCTCCACTTT
TRBD1 | TRBJ2-6 | . | TRBV5-6 | CASSFLRGLGSGANVLTF | TGTGCCAGCAGCTTTCTGAGGGGGCTCGGGTCTGGGGCCAACGTCCTGACTTTC
. | TRBJ2-5 | . | TRBV1 | CTNYRGAGRDQETQYF | TGCACCAACTACCGAGGGGCAGGGAGGGACCAAGAGACCCAGTACTTC
TRBD1 | TRBJ1-1 | . | TRBV3-1/TRBV3-2 | CASSPTGGKTEAFF | TGTGCCAGCAGCCCGACAGGGGGGAAGACTGAAGCTTTCTTT
TRBD1 | TRBJ1-1 | . | TRBV11-2 | CASSPGTGRGPEAFF | TGTGCCAGCAGCCCAGGGACAGGGCGCGGGCCTGAAGCTTTCTTT
TRBD1 | TRBJ2-1 | . | TRBV5-4 | CASSLGTGVHNEQFF | TGTGCCAGCAGCTTGGGGACAGGGGTGCACAATGAGCAGTTCTTC
. | TRBJ1-2 | once | TRBV12-3/TRBV12-4 | CASNPSLNYGYTF | TGTGCCAGCAACCCCAGTTTAAACTATGGCTACACCTTC
TRBD2 | TRBJ2-1 | . | TRBV28 | CASSSRETSGIEVQFF | TGTGCCAGCAGCTCTCGGGAGACTAGCGGGATCGAAGTGCAGTTCTTC
TRBD1 | TRBJ2-4 | . | TRBV27 | CASSFGTGLNIQYF | TGTGCCAGCAGTTTTGGGACAGGGCTGAACATTCAGTACTTC
TRBD2 | TRBJ2-7 | . | TRBV10-2 | CASRTSGTSYEQYF | TGCGCCAGCAGGACTAGCGGGACCTCCTACGAGCAGTACTTC
TRBD1 | TRBJ2-2 | once | TRBV5-6 | CASSLVLTGLSGELFF | TGTGCCAGCAGCTTGGTACTGACAGGGCTTTCCGGGGAGCTGTTTTTT
TRBD1 | TRBJ2-1 | . | TRBV11-3 | CASSFAPDREQFF | TGTGCCAGCAGCTTCGCCCCGGACAGGGAGCAGTTCTTC
. | TRBJ2-3 | . | TRBV4-1 | CASSQGGDTQYF | TGCGCCAGCAGCCAAGGAGGAGATACGCAGTATTTT
. | TRBJ2-2 | few | TRBV27 | CASSLWADGTGELFF | TGTGCCAGCAGTTTATGGGCAGACGGCACCGGGGAGCTGTTTTTT
TRBD1 | TRBJ2-7 | . | TRBV19 | CASSIRQGAAYEQYF | TGTGCCAGTAGTATCAGACAGGGGGCTGCCTACGAGCAGTACTTC
TRBD2 | TRBJ2-7 | . | TRBV19 | CASSIDTSDRYEQYF | TGTGCCAGTAGTATAGACACTAGCGATCGCTACGAGCAGTACTTC
TRBD1 | TRBJ1-4 | . | TRBV20-1 | CSASEPGQLPWATYEQEKLFF | TGCAGTGCTAGTGAACCGGGACAGCTCCCTTGGGCCACTTACGAACAGGAAAAACTGTTTTTT
TRBD2 | TRBJ2-1 | . | TRBV9 | CASSVEASGINEQFF | TGTGCCAGCAGCGTAGAGGCTAGCGGGATAAATGAGCAGTTCTTC
TRBD1 | TRBJ1-1 | . | TRBV5-8 | CASSLHRGRASAFF | TGTGCCAGCAGCTTACACAGGGGGCGAGCAAGCGCTTTCTTT
TRBD1 | TRBJ1-2 | . | TRBV28 | CASSSGTGPRLYGYTF | TGTGCCAGCAGTTCCGGGACAGGGCCCCGACTCTATGGCTACACCTTC
TRBD2 | TRBJ2-7 | . | TRBV10-1 | CASSPLAGAPAYYEQYF | TGCGCCAGCAGCCCACTAGCGGGAGCCCCGGCCTACTACGAGCAGTACTTC
. | TRBJ1-6 | . | TRBV5-4 | CASSFYQGKDSPLHF | TGTGCCAGCAGCTTCTATCAGGGGAAGGATTCACCCCTCCACTTT
TRBD1 | TRBJ1-5 | . | TRBV15 | CATSITTGQGNQPQHF | TGTGCCACCAGCATAACAACGGGACAGGGGAATCAGCCCCAGCATTTT
TRBD2 | TRBJ2-5 | few | TRBV4-2 | CASSQAASGNQETQYF | TGTGCCAGCAGCCAAGCGGCTAGCGGGAATCAAGAGACCCAGTACTTC
TRBD2 | TRBJ2-7 | . | TRBV4-1 | CASSRGLAGEEQYF | TGCGCCAGCAGCCGGGGACTAGCGGGAGAAGAGCAGTACTTC
. | TRBJ2-1 | . | TRBV6-5 | CATRTLGEQFF | TGTGCCACCAGAACCCTCGGTGAGCAGTTCTTC